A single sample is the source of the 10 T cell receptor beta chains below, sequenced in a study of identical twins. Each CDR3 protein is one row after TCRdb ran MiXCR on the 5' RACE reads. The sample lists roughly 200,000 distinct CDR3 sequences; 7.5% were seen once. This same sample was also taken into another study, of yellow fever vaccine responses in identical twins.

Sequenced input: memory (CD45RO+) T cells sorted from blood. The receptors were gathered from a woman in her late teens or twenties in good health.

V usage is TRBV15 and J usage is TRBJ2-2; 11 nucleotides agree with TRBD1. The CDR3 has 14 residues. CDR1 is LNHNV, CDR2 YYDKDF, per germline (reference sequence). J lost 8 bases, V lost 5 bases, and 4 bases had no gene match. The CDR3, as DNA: TGTGCCACCAGCCAGGACAGGGGGCGTGGGGAGCTGTTTTTT. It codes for CATSQDRGRGELFF. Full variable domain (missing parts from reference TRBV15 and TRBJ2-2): DAMVIQNPRYQVTQFGKPVTLSCSQTLNHNVMYWYQQKSSQAPKLLFHYYDKDFNNEADTPDNFQSRRPNTSFCFLDIRSPGLGDTAMYLCATSQDRGRGELFFGEGSRLTVL.

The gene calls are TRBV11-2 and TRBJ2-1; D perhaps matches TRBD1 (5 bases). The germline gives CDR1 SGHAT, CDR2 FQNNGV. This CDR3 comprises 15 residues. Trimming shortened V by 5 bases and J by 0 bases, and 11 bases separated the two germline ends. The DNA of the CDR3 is TGTGCCAGCAGCGTAACAGGCCACTCCTACAATGAGCAGTTCTTC. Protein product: CASSVTGHSYNEQFF.

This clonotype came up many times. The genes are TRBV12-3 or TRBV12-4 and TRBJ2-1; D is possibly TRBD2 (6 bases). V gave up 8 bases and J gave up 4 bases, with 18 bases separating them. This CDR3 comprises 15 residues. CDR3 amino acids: CASLQGGVRYNEQFF. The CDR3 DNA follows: TGTGCCAGCCTCCAAGGCGGGGTTAGATACAATGAGCAGTTCTTC.

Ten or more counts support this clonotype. The CDR3 bases are TGCAGCGTTAGTAAGAGCGTCTATGGCTACACCTTC. Translated: CSVSKSVYGYTF. The genes are TRBV29-1 and TRBJ1-2; D is ambiguous. Germline CDR1 SQVTM, CDR2 ANQGSEA. The CDR3 sequence is 12 residues long. Trimming shortened V by 5 bases and J by 4 bases, and 11 bases separated the two germline ends.

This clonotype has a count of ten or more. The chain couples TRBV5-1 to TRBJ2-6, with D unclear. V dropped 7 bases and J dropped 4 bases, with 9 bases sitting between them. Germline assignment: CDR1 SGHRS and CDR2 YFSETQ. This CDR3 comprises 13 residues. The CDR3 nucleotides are TGCGCCAGCGTCCCACCCGGGGCCAACGTCCTGACTTTC. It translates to CASVPPGANVLTF.

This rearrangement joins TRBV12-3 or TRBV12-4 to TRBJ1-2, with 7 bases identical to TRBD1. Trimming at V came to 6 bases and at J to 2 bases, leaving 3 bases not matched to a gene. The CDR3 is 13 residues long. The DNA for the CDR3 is TGTGCCAGCAGCCGAGGGGGCAACTATGGCTACACCTTC. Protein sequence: CASSRGGNYGYTF.

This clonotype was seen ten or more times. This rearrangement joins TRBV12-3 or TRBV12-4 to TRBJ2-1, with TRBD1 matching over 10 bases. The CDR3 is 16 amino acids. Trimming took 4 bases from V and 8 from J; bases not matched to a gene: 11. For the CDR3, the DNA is TGTGCCAGCAGTTCACACCCTACCGGGACAGGGGATGAGCAGTTCTTC. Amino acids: CASSSHPTGTGDEQFF.

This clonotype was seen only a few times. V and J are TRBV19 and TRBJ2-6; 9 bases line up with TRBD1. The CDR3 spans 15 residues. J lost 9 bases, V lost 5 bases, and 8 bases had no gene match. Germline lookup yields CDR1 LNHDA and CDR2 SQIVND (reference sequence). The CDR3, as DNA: TGTGCCAGTAGTTCGTGGACAGGGGATAACAACGTCCTGACTTTC. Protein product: CASSSWTGDNNVLTF.

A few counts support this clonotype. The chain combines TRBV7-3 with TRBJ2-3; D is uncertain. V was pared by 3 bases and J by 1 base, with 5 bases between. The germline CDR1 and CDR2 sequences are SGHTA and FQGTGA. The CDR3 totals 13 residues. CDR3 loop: CASSLLRTDTQYF. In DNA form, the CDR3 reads TGTGCCAGCAGCTTGCTGCGCACAGATACGCAGTATTTT.

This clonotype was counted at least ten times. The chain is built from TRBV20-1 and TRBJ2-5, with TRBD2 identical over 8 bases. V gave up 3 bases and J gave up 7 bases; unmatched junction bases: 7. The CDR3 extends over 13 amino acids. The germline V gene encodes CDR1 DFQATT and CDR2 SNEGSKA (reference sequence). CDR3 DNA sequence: TGCAGTGCTAGGGATAGCGGGAAGGGGACCCAGTACTTC. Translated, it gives CSARDSGKGTQYF.